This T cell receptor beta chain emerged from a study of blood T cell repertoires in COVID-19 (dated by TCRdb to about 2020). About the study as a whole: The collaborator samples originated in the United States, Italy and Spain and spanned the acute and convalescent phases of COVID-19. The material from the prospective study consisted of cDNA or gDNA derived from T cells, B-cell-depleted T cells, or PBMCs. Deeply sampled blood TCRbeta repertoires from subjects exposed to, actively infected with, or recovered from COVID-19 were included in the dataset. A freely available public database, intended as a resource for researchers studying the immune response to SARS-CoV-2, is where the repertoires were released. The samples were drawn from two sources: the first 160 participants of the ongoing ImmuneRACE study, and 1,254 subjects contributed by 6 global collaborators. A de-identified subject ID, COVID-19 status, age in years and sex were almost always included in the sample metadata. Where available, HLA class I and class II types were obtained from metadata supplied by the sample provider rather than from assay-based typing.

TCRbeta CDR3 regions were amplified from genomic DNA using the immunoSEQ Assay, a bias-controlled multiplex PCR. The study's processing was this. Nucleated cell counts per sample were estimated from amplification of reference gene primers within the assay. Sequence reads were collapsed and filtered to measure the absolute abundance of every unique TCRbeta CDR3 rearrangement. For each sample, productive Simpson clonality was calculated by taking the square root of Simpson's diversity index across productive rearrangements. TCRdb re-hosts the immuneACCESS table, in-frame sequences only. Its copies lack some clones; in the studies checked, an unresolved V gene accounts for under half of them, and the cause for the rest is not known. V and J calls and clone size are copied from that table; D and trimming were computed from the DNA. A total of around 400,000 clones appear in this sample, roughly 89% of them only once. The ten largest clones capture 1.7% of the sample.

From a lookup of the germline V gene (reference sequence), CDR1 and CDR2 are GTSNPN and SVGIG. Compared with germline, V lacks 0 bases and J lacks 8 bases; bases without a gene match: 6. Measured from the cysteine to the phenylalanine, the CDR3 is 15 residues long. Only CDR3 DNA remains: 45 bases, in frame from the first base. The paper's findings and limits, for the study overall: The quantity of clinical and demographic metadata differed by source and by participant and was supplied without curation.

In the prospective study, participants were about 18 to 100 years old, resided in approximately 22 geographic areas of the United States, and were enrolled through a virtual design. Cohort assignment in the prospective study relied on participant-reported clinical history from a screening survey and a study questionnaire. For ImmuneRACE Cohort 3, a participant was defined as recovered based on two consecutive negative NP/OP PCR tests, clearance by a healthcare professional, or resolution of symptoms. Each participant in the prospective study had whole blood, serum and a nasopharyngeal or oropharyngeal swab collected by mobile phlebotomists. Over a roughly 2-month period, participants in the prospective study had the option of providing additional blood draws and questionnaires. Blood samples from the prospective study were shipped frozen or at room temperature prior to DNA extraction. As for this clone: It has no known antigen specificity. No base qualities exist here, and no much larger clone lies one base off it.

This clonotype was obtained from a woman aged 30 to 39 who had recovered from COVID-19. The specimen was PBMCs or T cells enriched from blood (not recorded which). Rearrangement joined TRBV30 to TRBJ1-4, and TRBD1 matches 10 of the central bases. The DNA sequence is TGTGCCTGGAGTGTACTGGGACAGGGGTTAGAAAAACTGTTTTTT. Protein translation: CAWSVLGQGLEKLFF. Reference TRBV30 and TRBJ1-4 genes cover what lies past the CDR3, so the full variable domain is SQTIHQWPATLVQPVGSPLSLECTVEGTSNPNLYWYRQAAGRGLQLLFYSVGIGQISSEVPQNLSASRPQDRQFILSSKKLLLSDSGFYLCAWSVLGQGLEKLFFGSGTQLSVL.